One and the same sample provided the 3 T cell receptor beta chains below, sequenced in a study of CD8 T cells in ankylosing spondylitis (dated by TCRdb to 2016 to 2017). Library generation was performed with 5' RACE. Data came from an Illumina HiSeq 2500. The public sequencing data were trimmed at Q25 with fastp and processed into clonotypes with MiXCR by TCRdb, which kept only in-frame beta chains. Identical CDR3 protein sequences are pooled into one entry, listed with their most common genes and DNA. For this sample the table gives approximately 260,000 distinct CDR3 sequences, of which 15% to 20% were detected only once. The leading ten clones occupy about a third of the sample. Sample: blood, either unsorted or a sorted T cell fraction (not recorded which). The receptors come from a male donor with ankylosing spondylitis or in good health (not recorded which).

This chain joins TRBV4-3 and TRBJ2-2, with D maybe TRBD2 (5 bases). CDR1 is LGHNA and CDR2 is YSLEER in the germline V gene. V lost 0 bases to trimming and J lost 6 bases, with 14 bases between them. The CDR3 is 16 residues long. CDR3 in amino acids: CASSQDRIGLAGELFF. Written as DNA, the CDR3 is TGCGCCAGCAGCCAAGATCGAATAGGACTGGCCGGGGAGCTGTTTTTT.

This clonotype was seen a few times. The chain links TRBV4-3 to TRBJ2-3, with D tentatively TRBD2 (6 bases). Per germline, CDR1 LGHNA and CDR2 YSLEER. CDR3 size: 16 residues. Trimming took 2 bases from V and 2 from J, leaving 14 bases between them. The CDR3 is CASSQSGGADTDTQYF. For the CDR3, the DNA is TGCGCCAGCAGCCAAAGCGGCGGGGCGGACACAGATACGCAGTATTTT.

This clonotype turned up a few times. This chain links TRBV4-1 with TRBJ1-1; 7 nucleotides line up with TRBD1. The CDR3 runs 14 residues. In germline, CDR1 is MGHRA, CDR2 YSYEKL. V lost 1 base to trimming and J lost 1 base; unmatched junction nucleotides: 0. Here the CDR3 DNA reads TGCGCCAGCAGCCAAGCAGGGGGGAACACTGAAGCTTTCTTT. Translating it yields CASSQAGGNTEAFF.